One and the same sample provided the 25 T cell receptor beta chains below, sequenced in a study of CD8 T cells in ankylosing spondylitis. One entry per CDR3 protein, called by TCRdb with MiXCR from the 5' RACE reads. Of 220,000 or so distinct CDR3 sequences in the sample, 10% to 13% were seen once. Material for sequencing was blood, either unsorted or a sorted T cell fraction (not recorded which). All receptors derive from a male donor with ankylosing spondylitis or in good health (not recorded which).

The chain recombines TRBV18 with TRBJ1-1; D ambiguous. The V end was cut by 2 bases, the J end by 6 bases, with 7 bases between. CDR3 length: 12 residues. Germline CDR1 KGHSH, CDR2 LQKENI. As DNA, the CDR3 is TGTGCCAGCTCACCAGGGGATGCTGAAGCTTTCTTT. It encodes CASSPGDAEAFF.

This clonotype has at least ten counts. The chain employs TRBV11-2 and TRBJ2-3, with a possible D match to TRBD1 (5 bases). V lost 5 bases and J 9 bases, leaving 12 bases between the germline ends. CDR3 length: 12 amino acids. Germline CDR1 is SGHAT and CDR2 is FQNNGV. This chain's CDR3 is CASSRTFGTQYF. DNA for the CDR3: TGTGCCAGCAGCCGGACATTTGGGACGCAGTATTTT.

This chain uses TRBV18 with TRBJ2-2; perhaps D is TRBD1 or TRBD2 (6 bases each). The CDR3 covers 15 residues. Germline lookup yields CDR1 KGHSH and CDR2 LQKENI. The V and J ends lost 5 bases and 3 bases respectively, with 13 bases between them. The CDR3 sequence is CASSIPRGDTGELFF. The CDR3 DNA sequence: TGTGCCAGCTCAATTCCGAGGGGGGACACCGGGGAGCTGTTTTTT.

With respect to this clonotype: The missing conserved phenylalanine or tryptophan at the end of this CDR3 makes a read error likely. No DNA is shown, since the ends of the CDR3 on it are uncertain; the CDR3 is the one TCRdb lists. J is TRBJ1-1 and V is TRBV14. Looked up from germline, CDR1 is SGHDN and CDR2 is FVKESK. The CDR3 sequence runs 10 residues, both termini included. CDR3 residues: CASTGGPLHL.

This clonotype occurred a few times. The V call is TRBV5-1, the J call TRBJ2-1, with 7 bases that match TRBD2. Germline CDR1 and CDR2: SGHRS and YFSETQ. Germline trimming cut 3 bases from V and 4 bases from J; bases unmatched to any gene: 4. This CDR3 is 14 amino acids long. In DNA, the CDR3 is TGCGCCAGCAGCTGGAGCGGGGATTACAATGAGCAGTTCTTC. The encoded protein is CASSWSGDYNEQFF.

For this clonotype: Being one base from a much bigger clone, this may be a read error. V and J are TRBV20-1 and TRBJ2-7, with D uncertain. Germline CDR1 DFQATT, CDR2 SNEGSKA (reference sequence). This CDR3 comprises 15 residues. The CDR3 loop is CSARVTGRPSYELYF. The CDR3 DNA follows: TGCAGTGCTAGAGTCACCGGACGGCCCTCCTACGAGCTGTACTTC.

In this sample, this clonotype turned up a few times. The chain links TRBV28 to TRBJ2-7; 8 positions agree with TRBD1. The CDR3 length is 13 residues. From germline, CDR1 is MDHEN and CDR2 SYDVKM. V trimming: 3 bases; J trimming: 7 bases; junction bases outside the gene matches: 5. The CDR3 loop is CASSFRGPGEQYF. The CDR3 nucleotides are TGTGCCAGCAGTTTCAGGGGGCCGGGGGAGCAGTACTTC.

This clonotype was seen more than once but under ten times. The genes are TRBV5-6 and TRBJ1-2; 9 bases are a match to TRBD1. Germline lookup yields CDR1 SGHDT and CDR2 YYEEEE. Trimming cost V 4 bases and J 6 bases; bases outside gene matches: 4. The CDR3 loop spans 13 amino acids. The CDR3 DNA is TGTGCCAGCAGCCCCCGGGACAGGGATGGCTACACCTTC. Translated: CASSPRDRDGYTF. Full variable domain (remainder filled in from reference TRBV5-6 and TRBJ1-2): DAGVTQSPTHLIKTRGQQVTLRCSPKSGHDTVSWYQQALGQGPQFIFQYYEEEERQRGNFPDRFSGHQFPNYSSELNVNALLLGDSALYLCASSPRDRDGYTFGSGTRLTVV.

This chain links TRBV21-1 with TRBJ1-5; the table's D call of TRBD1 was not tested on the DNA. TRBV21-1 is a pseudogene locus. The CDR3 has 17 amino acids. CDR3 in amino acids: CASSKIVREYSNQPQHF. DNA for the CDR3: TGTGCCAGCAGCAAAATTGTCCGGGAATATAGCAATCAGCCCCAGCATTTT.

This clonotype was detected a few times. The J gene is TRBJ2-7, the V gene TRBV7-9; D is unclear. Germline-derived CDR1 and CDR2 are SEHNR and FQNEAQ (reference sequence). The CDR3 consists of 16 residues. The ends were cut back, 1 base at V and 0 bases at J, with 13 bases in the middle. CDR3 protein: CASSLDGRLNSYEQYF. CDR3 bases: TGTGCCAGCAGCTTAGATGGACGGCTAAACTCCTACGAGCAGTACTTC.

The chain joins TRBV5-1 to TRBJ2-5; 9 bases fit TRBD1. The trim removed 2 bases at V and 4 bases at J, leaving 9 bases unmatched. This CDR3 comprises 16 residues. Germline CDR1 and CDR2: SGHRS and YFSETQ. The CDR3 spells CASSLNGQGQGETQYF. Here the CDR3 DNA reads TGCGCCAGCAGCTTAAATGGACAGGGGCAGGGAGAGACCCAGTACTTC.

This clonotype was seen many times. The CDR3 here is CASSLFGRQNTEAFF. CDR3 sequence (DNA): TGTGCCAGCAGTTTATTTGGACGGCAGAACACTGAAGCTTTCTTT. The chain links TRBV28 to TRBJ1-1; D is unclear. V was trimmed by 1 base and J by 1 base, leaving 10 bases between them. The CDR3 covers 15 residues. Germline CDR1 reads MDHEN; CDR2 reads SYDVKM.

The chain couples TRBV12-3 or TRBV12-4 to TRBJ1-2; D is unresolved. V shed 10 bases and J shed 2 bases, with 20 bases lying between them. This CDR3 has 15 amino acids. The CDR3 is CATKMHGVGNYGYTF. CDR3 sequence (DNA): TGTGCCACCAAGATGCACGGAGTCGGGAACTATGGCTACACCTTC.

Many counts were recorded for this clonotype. V is TRBV12-3 or TRBV12-4 and J is TRBJ2-7, with 8 bases lining up with TRBD1. This CDR3 comprises 16 residues. Unmatched junction bases numbered 12, after V lost 4 bases and J lost 4 bases. CDR3 amino acids: CASSSNPGQEEYEQYF. CDR3 nucleotide sequence: TGTGCCAGCAGTTCCAACCCGGGACAGGAGGAATACGAGCAGTACTTC.

This clonotype was recorded a few times. The CDR3 loop reads CATEVGQLPTNEKLFF. CDR3 DNA sequence: TGCGCCACCGAAGTCGGGCAGCTCCCAACTAATGAAAAACTGTTTTTT. V is TRBV10-1 and J is TRBJ1-4; D is undetermined. Germline CDR1 and CDR2: WNHNN and SYGVQD (reference sequence). The CDR3 is made up of 16 amino acids. Trimming pared 10 bases from V and 0 bases from J, leaving 18 bases between.

This clonotype was counted ten times or more. The V gene is TRBV5-1, the J gene TRBJ1-2; possible D gene TRBD1, 6 bases. Trimming cost V 5 bases and J 8 bases, with 19 bases left between them. Germline CDR1 and CDR2: SGHRS and YFSETQ. This CDR3 is 14 amino acids long. CDR3 DNA sequence: TGCGCCAGCAGTTCATCCGGGACACCTAAAGGCTACACCTTC. Its protein product is CASSSSGTPKGYTF.

The chain combines TRBV12-3 or TRBV12-4 with TRBJ1-4; D possibly corresponds to TRBD1 (5 bases). The CDR3 consists of 15 residues. With 4 bases removed from V and 8 bases from J, the gap between germline ends came to 17 bases. This CDR3 reads CASSSTGTWAEKLFF. The DNA for the CDR3 is TGTGCCAGCAGTTCTACCGGGACTTGGGCAGAAAAACTGTTTTTT.

This clonotype has a count of ten or more. The rearrangement joins TRBV28 to TRBJ1-6; 8 positions agree with TRBD1. Trimming at V came to 10 bases and at J to 7 bases, leaving 9 bases not matched to a gene. CDR1 MDHEN and CDR2 SYDVKM come from the germline V gene. The length of the CDR3 is 14 residues. The CDR3 DNA sequence: TGTGCCACCGCATCTGGGACAGGCAATTCACCCCTCCACTTT. Translating gives CATASGTGNSPLHF.

With regard to this clonotype: A much larger clone differs by one base, so this may be a read error. The genes are TRBV5-1 and TRBJ2-1, with TRBD1 matching 12 bases. The CDR3 runs to 15 residues. Germline loops: CDR1 SGHRS, CDR2 YFSETQ. In DNA, the CDR3 is TGCGCCAGCAGCACCTCCGGGACAGGGGGCTTTGAGCAGCTCTTC. This codes for CASSTSGTGGFEQLF.

The genes are TRBV2 and TRBJ2-7; TRBD2 matches at 12 bases. J gave up 2 bases and V 4 bases, and 6 bases lay outside the gene matches. Germline CDR1 is SNHLY and CDR2 is FYNNEI. The CDR3 totals 16 residues. CDR3 coding DNA: TGTGCCAGCAGTGGCCCACTAGCGGGGGGAGCCTACGAGCAGTACTTC. Translating gives CASSGPLAGGAYEQYF.

V usage is TRBV6-1 and J usage is TRBJ1-2; 9 positions agree with TRBD1. CDR3 size: 14 residues. Germline assignment: CDR1 MNHNS and CDR2 SASEGT. The junction had 3 bases not matched to a gene; V was cut back by 7 bases and J by 0 bases. For the CDR3, the DNA is TGTGCCAGCATGGGGGACAGGGCTAACTATGGCTACACCTTC. This encodes CASMGDRANYGYTF.

In its sample, this clonotype was seen many times. The V call is TRBV6-1, the J call TRBJ2-1; D ambiguous. The CDR3 spans 14 residues. V lost 6 bases to trimming and J lost 0 bases, with 9 bases between them. In germline, CDR1 is MNHNS, CDR2 SASEGT. The CDR3 DNA is TGTGCCAGCAGGGTGGGTAGCTCCTACAATGAGCAGTTCTTC. It yields the protein CASRVGSSYNEQFF.

This clonotype was seen a few times. The rearrangement joins TRBV12-3 or TRBV12-4 to TRBJ2-1; no clear D. CDR3 length equals 15 residues. Trimming shortened V by 2 bases and J by 1 base, and 9 bases separated the two germline ends. CDR3 DNA sequence: TGTGCCAGCAGTTTAACTGGTCCGTCCTACAATGAGCAGTTCTTC. It yields the protein CASSLTGPSYNEQFF.

In its sample, this clonotype was seen many times. The gene calls are TRBV7-2 and TRBJ2-3, with 7 bases lining up with TRBD1. With V trimmed by 1 base and J by 0 bases, 1 base remained unmatched. This CDR3 contains 15 residues. Germline loops: CDR1 SGHTA, CDR2 FQGNSA. The CDR3 coding sequence is TGTGCCAGCAGCTTAGAGGGGGCTAGCACAGATACGCAGTATTTT. It specifies CASSLEGASTDTQYF.

This clonotype was seen repeatedly, ten times or more. The chain has TRBV5-5 and TRBJ2-7, with unresolved D. V dropped 3 bases and J dropped 2 bases, with 12 bases sitting between them. CDR1 is SGHKS, CDR2 YYEKEE, per germline (reference sequence). The CDR3 has 14 amino acids. The CDR3 DNA is TGTGCCAGCAGCTCGTCGAGGTTAACCTACGAGCAGTACTTC. Encoded protein: CASSSSRLTYEQYF.